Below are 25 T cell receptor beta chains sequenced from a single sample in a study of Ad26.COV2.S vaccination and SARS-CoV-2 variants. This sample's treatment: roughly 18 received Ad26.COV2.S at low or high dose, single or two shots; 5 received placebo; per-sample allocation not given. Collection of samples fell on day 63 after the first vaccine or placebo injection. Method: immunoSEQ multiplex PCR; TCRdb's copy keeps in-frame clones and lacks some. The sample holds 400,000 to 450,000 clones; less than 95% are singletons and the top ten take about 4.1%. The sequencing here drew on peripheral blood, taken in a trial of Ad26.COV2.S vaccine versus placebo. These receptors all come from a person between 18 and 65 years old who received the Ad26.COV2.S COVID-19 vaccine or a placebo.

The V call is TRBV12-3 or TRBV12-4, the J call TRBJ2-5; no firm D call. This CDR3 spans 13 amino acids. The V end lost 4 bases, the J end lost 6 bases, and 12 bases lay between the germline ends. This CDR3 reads CASSYGPEKTQYF. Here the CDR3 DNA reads TGTGCCAGCAGTTACGGACCCGAAAAGACCCAGTACTTC.

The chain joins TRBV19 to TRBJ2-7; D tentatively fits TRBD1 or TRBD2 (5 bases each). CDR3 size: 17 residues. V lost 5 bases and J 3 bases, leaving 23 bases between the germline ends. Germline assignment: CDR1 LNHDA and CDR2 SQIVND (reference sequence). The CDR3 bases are TGTGCCAGTAGTGCCCGGGACGGGGAGAAGTCCATCTACGAGCAGTACTTC. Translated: CASSARDGEKSIYEQYF.

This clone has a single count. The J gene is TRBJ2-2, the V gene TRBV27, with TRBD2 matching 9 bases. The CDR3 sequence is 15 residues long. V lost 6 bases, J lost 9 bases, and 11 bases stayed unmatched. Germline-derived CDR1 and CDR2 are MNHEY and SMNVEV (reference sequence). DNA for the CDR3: TGTGCCAGCAGCCAAGTGGCTAGCGGGAAGAGGGAGCTGTTTTTT. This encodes CASSQVASGKRELFF.

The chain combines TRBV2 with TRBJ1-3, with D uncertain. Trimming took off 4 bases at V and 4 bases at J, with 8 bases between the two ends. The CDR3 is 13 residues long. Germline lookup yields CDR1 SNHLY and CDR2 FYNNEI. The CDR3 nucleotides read TGTGCCAGCAGTGGTCAAGTAGGAAACACCATATATTTT. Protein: CASSGQVGNTIYF.

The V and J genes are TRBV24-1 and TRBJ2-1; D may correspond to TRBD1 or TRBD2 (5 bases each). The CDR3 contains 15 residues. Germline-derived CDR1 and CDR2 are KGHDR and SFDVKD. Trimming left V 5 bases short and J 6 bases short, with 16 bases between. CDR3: CATSGMGPTGNEQFF. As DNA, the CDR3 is TGTGCCACCAGTGGAATGGGACCTACGGGCAATGAGCAGTTCTTC.

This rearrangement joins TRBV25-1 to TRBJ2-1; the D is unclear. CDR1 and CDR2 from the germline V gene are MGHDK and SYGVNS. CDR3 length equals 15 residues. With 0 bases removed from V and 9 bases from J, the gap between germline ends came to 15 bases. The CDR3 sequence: CASSEYGPSAREQFF. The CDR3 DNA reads TGTGCCAGCAGTGAATATGGACCCTCCGCGCGTGAGCAGTTCTTC.

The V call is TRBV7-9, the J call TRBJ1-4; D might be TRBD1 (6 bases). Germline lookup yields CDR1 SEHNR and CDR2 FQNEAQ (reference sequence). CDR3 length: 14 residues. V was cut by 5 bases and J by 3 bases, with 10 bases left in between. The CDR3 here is CASSTGLANEKLFF. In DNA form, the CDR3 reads TGTGCCAGCAGCACAGGGCTGGCTAATGAAAAACTGTTTTTT.

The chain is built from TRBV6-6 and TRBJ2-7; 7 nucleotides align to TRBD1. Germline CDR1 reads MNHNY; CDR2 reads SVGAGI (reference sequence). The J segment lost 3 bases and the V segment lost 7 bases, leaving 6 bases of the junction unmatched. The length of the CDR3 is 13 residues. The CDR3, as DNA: TGTGCCAGCAAGCCGGGACAGATCTACGAGCAGTACTTC. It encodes CASKPGQIYEQYF.

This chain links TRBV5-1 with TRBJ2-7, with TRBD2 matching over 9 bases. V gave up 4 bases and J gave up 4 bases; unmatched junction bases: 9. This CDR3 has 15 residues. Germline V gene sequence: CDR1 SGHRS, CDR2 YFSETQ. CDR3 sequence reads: CASSPDGGRVYEQYF. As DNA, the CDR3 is TGCGCCAGCAGCCCCGACGGCGGGAGGGTGTACGAGCAGTACTTC.

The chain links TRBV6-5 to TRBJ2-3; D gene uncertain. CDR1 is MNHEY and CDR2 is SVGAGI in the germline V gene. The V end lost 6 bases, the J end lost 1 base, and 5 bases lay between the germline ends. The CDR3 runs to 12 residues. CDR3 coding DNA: TGTGCCAGCAGCGTTGGCACAGATACGCAGTATTTT. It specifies CASSVGTDTQYF.

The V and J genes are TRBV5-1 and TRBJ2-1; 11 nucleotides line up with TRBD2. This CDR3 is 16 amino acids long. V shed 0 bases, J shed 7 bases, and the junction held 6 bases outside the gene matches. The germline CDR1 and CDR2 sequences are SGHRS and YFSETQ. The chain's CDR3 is CASSLGTSGSFNEQFF. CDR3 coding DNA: TGCGCCAGCAGCTTGGGTACTAGCGGGAGTTTTAATGAGCAGTTCTTC.

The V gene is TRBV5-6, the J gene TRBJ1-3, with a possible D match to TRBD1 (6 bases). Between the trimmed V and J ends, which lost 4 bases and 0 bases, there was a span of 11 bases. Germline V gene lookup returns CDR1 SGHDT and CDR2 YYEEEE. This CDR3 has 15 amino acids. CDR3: CASSVDSYSGNTIYF. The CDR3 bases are TGTGCCAGCAGCGTGGACAGCTACTCTGGAAACACCATATATTTT. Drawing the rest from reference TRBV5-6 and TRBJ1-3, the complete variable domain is DAGVTQSPTHLIKTRGQQVTLRCSPKSGHDTVSWYQQALGQGPQFIFQYYEEEERQRGNFPDRFSGHQFPNYSSELNVNALLLGDSALYLCASSVDSYSGNTIYFGEGSWLTVV.

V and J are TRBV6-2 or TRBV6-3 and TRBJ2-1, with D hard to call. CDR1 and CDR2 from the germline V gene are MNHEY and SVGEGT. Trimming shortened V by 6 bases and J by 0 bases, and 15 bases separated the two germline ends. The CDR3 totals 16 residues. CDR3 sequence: CASSQPTASSYNEQFF. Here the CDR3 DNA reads TGTGCCAGCAGCCAACCCACAGCCAGCTCCTACAATGAGCAGTTCTTC.

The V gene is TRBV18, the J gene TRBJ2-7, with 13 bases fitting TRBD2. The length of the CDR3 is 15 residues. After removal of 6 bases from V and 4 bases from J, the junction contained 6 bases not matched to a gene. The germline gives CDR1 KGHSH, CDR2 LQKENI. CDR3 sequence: CASSPWGLAGYEQYF. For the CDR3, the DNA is TGTGCCAGCTCCCCGTGGGGACTAGCGGGATACGAGCAGTACTTC.

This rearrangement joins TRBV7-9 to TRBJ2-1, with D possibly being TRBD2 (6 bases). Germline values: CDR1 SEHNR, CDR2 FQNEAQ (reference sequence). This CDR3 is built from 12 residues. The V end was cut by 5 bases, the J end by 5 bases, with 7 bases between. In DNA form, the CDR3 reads TGTGCCAGCAGCCGACTAGACAATGAGCAGTTCTTC. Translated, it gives CASSRLDNEQFF.

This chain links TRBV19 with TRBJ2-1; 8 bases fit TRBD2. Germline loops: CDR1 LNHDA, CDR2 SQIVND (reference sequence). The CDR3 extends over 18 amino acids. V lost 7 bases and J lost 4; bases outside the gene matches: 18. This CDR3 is CASTIEGGAGVGYNEQFF. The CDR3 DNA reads TGTGCCAGTACCATAGAGGGGGGAGCGGGAGTCGGATACAATGAGCAGTTCTTC.

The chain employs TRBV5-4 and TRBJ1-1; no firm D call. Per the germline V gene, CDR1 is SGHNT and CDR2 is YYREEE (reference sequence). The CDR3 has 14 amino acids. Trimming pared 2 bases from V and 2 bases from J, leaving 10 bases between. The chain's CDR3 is CASSLRGRNTEAFF. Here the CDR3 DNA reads TGTGCCAGCAGCTTAAGAGGGAGAAACACTGAAGCTTTCTTT. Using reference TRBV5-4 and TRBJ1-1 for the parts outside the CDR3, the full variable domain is ETGVTQSPTHLIKTRGQQVTLRCSSQSGHNTVSWYQQALGQGPQFIFQYYREEENGRGNFPPRFSGLQFPNYSSELNVNALELDDSALYLCASSLRGRNTEAFFGQGTRLTVV.

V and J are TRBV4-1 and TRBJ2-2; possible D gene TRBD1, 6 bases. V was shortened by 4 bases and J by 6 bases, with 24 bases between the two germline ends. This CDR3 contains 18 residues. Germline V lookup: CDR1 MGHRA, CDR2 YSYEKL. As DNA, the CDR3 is TGCGCCAGCAGCCCGTGGGGGCTAACGACAATCCTGTCCGGGGAGCTGTTTTTT. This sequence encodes CASSPWGLTTILSGELFF.

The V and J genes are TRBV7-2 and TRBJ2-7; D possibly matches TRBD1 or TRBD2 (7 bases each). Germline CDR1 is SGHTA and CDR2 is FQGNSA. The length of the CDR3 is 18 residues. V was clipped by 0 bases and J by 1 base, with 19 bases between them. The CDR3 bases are TGTGCCAGCAGCTTAGCGTCGAAAAGGGGGCGGGGGTCCTACGAGCAGTACTTC. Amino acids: CASSLASKRGRGSYEQYF. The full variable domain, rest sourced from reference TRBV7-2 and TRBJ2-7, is GAGVSQSPSNKVTEKGKDVELRCDPISGHTALYWYRQSLGQGLEFLIYFQGNSAPDKSGLPSDRFSAERTGGSVSTLTIQRTQQEDSAVYLCASSLASKRGRGSYEQYFGPGTRLTVT.

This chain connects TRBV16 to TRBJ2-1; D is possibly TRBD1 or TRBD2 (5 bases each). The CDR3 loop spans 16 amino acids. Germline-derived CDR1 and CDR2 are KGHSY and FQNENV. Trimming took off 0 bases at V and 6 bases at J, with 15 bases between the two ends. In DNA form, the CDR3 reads TGTGCCAGCAGCCAATCGTTGGGGGAAGAGGGCAATGAGCAGTTCTTC. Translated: CASSQSLGEEGNEQFF.

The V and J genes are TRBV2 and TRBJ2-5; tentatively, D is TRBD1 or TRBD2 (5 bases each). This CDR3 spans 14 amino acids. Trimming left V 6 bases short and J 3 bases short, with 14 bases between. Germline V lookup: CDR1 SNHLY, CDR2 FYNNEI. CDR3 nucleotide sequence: TGTGCCAGCAGGGGGGTTTTGGGAGAAGAGACCCAGTACTTC. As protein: CASRGVLGEETQYF. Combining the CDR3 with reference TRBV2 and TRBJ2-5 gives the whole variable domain EPEVTQTPSHQVTQMGQEVILRCVPISNHLYFYWYRQILGQKVEFLVSFYNNEISEKSEIFDDQFSVERPDGSNFTLKIRSTKLEDSAMYFCASRGVLGEETQYFGPGTRLLVL.

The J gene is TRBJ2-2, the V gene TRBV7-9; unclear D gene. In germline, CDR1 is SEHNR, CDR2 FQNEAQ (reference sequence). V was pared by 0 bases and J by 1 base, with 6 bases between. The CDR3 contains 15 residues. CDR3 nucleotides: TGTGCCAGCAGCTTAGCCCTTCTGAACACCGGGGAGCTGTTTTTT. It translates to CASSLALLNTGELFF.

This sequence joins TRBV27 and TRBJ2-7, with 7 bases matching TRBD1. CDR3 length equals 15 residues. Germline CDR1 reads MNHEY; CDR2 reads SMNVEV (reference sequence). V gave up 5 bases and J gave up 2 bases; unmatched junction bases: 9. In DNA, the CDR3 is TGTGCCAGCAGTCGGGACAGTATAGGCCCCTACGAGCAGTACTTC. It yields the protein CASSRDSIGPYEQYF.

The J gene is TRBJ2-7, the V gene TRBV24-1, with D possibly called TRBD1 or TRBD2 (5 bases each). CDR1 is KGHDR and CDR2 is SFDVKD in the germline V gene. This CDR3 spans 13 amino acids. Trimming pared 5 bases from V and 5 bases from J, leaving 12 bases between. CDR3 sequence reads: CATSGGSANEQYF. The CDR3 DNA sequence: TGTGCCACCAGTGGGGGGAGTGCCAACGAGCAGTACTTC.

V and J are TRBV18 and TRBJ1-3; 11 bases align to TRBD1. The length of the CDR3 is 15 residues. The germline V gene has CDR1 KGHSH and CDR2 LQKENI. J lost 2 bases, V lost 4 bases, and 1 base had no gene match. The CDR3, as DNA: TGTGCCAGCTCACTGGACAGGGGGCCTGGAAACACCATATATTTT. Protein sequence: CASSLDRGPGNTIYF.